Shown below are 10 T cell receptor beta chains from a single sample sequenced in a study of CD8 T cells in ankylosing spondylitis. Notes on the study in general: Characteristic of ankylosing spondylitis blood, it appeared, was a TCR beta motif comprising roughly eight highly homologous variants.

These receptors' antigens are unknown. TCRdb itself ran the 5' RACE reads through MiXCR, one entry per CDR3 protein. The sample lists 250,000 to 350,000 distinct CDR3 sequences, less than 9.5% occurring once. The sequencing input was blood, either unsorted or a sorted T cell fraction (not recorded which). The receptors were gathered from a male donor with ankylosing spondylitis.

The chain is built from TRBV5-1 and TRBJ2-5; the match to TRBD1 covers 11 bases. The germline CDR1 and CDR2 sequences are SGHRS and YFSETQ. The CDR3 runs 15 residues. V dropped 0 bases and J dropped 5; count of bases not matched to a gene: 3. CDR3 in amino acids: CASSLVDRGQETQYF. The CDR3 nucleotides read TGCGCCAGCAGCTTGGTGGACAGGGGGCAGGAGACCCAGTACTTC.

This chain joins TRBV12-3 or TRBV12-4 and TRBJ2-7; TRBD2 might be the D (6 bases). The CDR3 extends over 15 amino acids. Trimming cost V 1 base and J 13 bases, with 23 bases left between them. As DNA, the CDR3 is TGTGCCAGCAGTTTAGAGGCATCCCTTTGGGGACTCGAATACTTC. Translating it yields CASSLEASLWGLEYF.

The J gene is TRBJ1-2, the V gene TRBV6-5; D call uncertain. This CDR3 comprises 18 residues. Germline CDR1 reads MNHEY; CDR2 reads SVGAGI. V lost 0 bases and J 2 bases, leaving 19 bases between the germline ends. DNA for the CDR3: TGTGCCAGCAGTTACTCTCCTCGAGGAAAACCCGAAAACTATGGCTACACCTTC. This sequence encodes CASSYSPRGKPENYGYTF.

This chain's CDR3 is CASSSLSENQPQHF. The CDR3 coding sequence is TGTGCCAGCAGCTCCCTTTCCGAGAATCAGCCCCAGCATTTT. The chain is built from TRBV5-6 and TRBJ1-5; D is uncertain. CDR1 and CDR2 (germline): SGHDT, YYEEEE. Trimming cost V 3 bases and J 4 bases, with 11 bases left between them. This CDR3 is 14 amino acids long. The variable domain in full, with the rest retrieved from reference TRBV5-6 and TRBJ1-5, is DAGVTQSPTHLIKTRGQQVTLRCSPKSGHDTVSWYQQALGQGPQFIFQYYEEEERQRGNFPDRFSGHQFPNYSSELNVNALLLGDSALYLCASSSLSENQPQHFGDGTRLSIL.

Ten or more counts support this clonotype. The chain employs TRBV28 and TRBJ2-7, with D unresolved. The CDR3 is 15 amino acids. V shed 5 bases and J shed 2 bases, with 16 bases lying between them. The germline V gene has CDR1 MDHEN and CDR2 SYDVKM. The CDR3 coding sequence is TGTGCCAGCAGTCTACCTGGGCAGGTTGCCTACGAGCAGTACTTC. This translates into CASSLPGQVAYEQYF.

In its sample, this clonotype was seen a few times. The chain employs TRBV3-1 and TRBJ2-1; 7 nucleotides line up with TRBD2. V shed 0 bases, J shed 4 bases, and the junction held 6 bases outside the gene matches. Germline-derived CDR1 and CDR2 are LGHDT and YNNKEL (reference sequence). The CDR3 extends over 16 amino acids. The CDR3 protein is CASSQEWLAVYNEQFF. CDR3 DNA: TGTGCCAGCAGCCAAGAGTGGCTAGCGGTATACAATGAGCAGTTCTTC.

This clonotype was counted only a few times. The J gene is TRBJ1-5, the V gene TRBV14, with D tentatively TRBD1 (5 bases). From germline, CDR1 is SGHDN and CDR2 FVKESK. The V end lost 0 bases, the J end lost 0 bases, and 9 bases lay between the germline ends. The CDR3 loop spans 16 amino acids. The CDR3 sequence is CASSQEGGDSNQPQHF. As DNA, the CDR3 is TGTGCCAGCAGCCAAGAGGGAGGGGATAGCAATCAGCCCCAGCATTTT.

This chain joins TRBV5-1 and TRBJ2-1; unclear D gene. This CDR3 has 15 amino acids. The V end was cut by 3 bases, the J end by 0 bases, with 10 bases between. From germline, CDR1 is SGHRS and CDR2 YFSETQ. Here the CDR3 reads CASSSHLSSYNEQFF. CDR3 DNA: TGCGCCAGCAGCTCCCACCTCAGCTCCTACAATGAGCAGTTCTTC.

This clonotype was seen many times. The chain uses TRBV15 and TRBJ2-7; possible D gene TRBD2, 7 bases. Germline CDR1 reads LNHNV; CDR2 reads YYDKDF (reference sequence). The V end was cut by 5 bases, the J end by 4 bases, with 33 bases between. CDR3 length equals 20 residues. This CDR3 is CATSHRNLAVFSTRGYEQYF. In DNA, the CDR3 is TGTGCCACCAGCCACCGGAACCTAGCGGTATTTTCAACCAGGGGTTACGAGCAGTACTTC. The complete variable domain, with remaining parts taken from reference TRBV15 and TRBJ2-7, reads DAMVIQNPRYQVTQFGKPVTLSCSQTLNHNVMYWYQQKSSQAPKLLFHYYDKDFNNEADTPDNFQSRRPNTSFCFLDIRSPGLGDTAMYLCATSHRNLAVFSTRGYEQYFGPGTRLTVT.

This clonotype came up a few times. This chain links TRBV20-1 with TRBJ2-2, with 7 bases lining up with TRBD2. Germline-derived CDR1 and CDR2 are DFQATT and SNEGSKA (reference sequence). This CDR3 has 17 residues. The trim removed 2 bases at V and 5 bases at J, leaving 14 bases unmatched. CDR3 protein: CSARTIGAGLETGELFF. The CDR3 coding sequence is TGCAGTGCTAGAACCATTGGAGCGGGATTGGAGACCGGGGAGCTGTTTTTT.